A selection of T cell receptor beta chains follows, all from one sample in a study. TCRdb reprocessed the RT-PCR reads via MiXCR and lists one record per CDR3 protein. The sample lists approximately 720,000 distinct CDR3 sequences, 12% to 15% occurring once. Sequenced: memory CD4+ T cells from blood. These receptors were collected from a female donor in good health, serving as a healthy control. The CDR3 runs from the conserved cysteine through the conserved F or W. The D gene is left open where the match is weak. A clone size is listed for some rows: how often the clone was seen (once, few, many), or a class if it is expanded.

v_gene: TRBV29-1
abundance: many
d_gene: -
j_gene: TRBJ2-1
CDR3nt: TGCAGCGTCAGTACCCCGGGAGTGGGCAATGAGCAGTTCTTC
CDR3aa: CSVSTPGVGNEQFF

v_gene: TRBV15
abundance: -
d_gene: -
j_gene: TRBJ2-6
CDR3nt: TGTGCCACCAGTCGGAAAAGAGACTCTGGGGCCAACGTCCTGACTTTC
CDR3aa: CATSRKRDSGANVLTF

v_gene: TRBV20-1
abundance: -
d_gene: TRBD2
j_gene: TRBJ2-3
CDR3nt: TGCAGTGCCGGACTAGCGGGAACGAGCACAGATACGCAGTATTTT
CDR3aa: CSAGLAGTSTDTQYF

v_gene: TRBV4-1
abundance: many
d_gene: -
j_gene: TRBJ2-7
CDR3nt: TGCGCCAGCAGCCAGGAAGGTAGCGGTGGTCCCCAGTACTTC
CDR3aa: CASSQEGSGGPQYF

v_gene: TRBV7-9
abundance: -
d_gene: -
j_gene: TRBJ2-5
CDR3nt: TGTGCCAGCAGCTTAGATCTTACAGAGACCCAGTACTTC
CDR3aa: CASSLDLTETQYF

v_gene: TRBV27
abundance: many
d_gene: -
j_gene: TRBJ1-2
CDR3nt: TGTGCGCAGATGGGACCTCTTTATGGCTACACCTTC
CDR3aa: CAQMGPLYGYTF

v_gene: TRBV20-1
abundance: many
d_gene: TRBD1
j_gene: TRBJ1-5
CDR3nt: TGCAGTGCTAGCGAGACAGGGGATCAGCCCCAGCATTTT
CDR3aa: CSASETGDQPQHF

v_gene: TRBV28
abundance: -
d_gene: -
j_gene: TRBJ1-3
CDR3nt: TGTGCCAGCACCCTAGGTACTATCGGGGTTCCTGGAAACACCATATATTTT
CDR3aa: CASTLGTIGVPGNTIYF

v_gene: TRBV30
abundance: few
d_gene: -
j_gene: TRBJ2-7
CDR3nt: TGTGCCTGGAGTCCGGGTCAGTCCGAGCAGTACTTC
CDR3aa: CAWSPGQSEQYF

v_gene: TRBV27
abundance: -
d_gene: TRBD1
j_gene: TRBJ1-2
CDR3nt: TGTGCCAGCAGTTTAAATCCGGACAGGGGCCATGGCTACACCTTC
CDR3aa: CASSLNPDRGHGYTF

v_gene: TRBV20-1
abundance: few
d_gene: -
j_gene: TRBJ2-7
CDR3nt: TGCAGTGCTAGAGAGGGCTGGGCCTACGAGCAGTACTTC
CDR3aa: CSAREGWAYEQYF

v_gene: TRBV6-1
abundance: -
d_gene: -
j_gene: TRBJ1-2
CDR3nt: TGTGCCAGCAGTCGGAGGGGGGGAGTTAACTATGGCTACACCTTC
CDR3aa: CASSRRGGVNYGYTF

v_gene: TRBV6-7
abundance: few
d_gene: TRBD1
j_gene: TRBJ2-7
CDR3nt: TGTGCCAGCAGACCCGACAGGGGGCGAGGAACAACAGGATACGAGCAGTACTTC
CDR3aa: CASRPDRGRGTTGYEQYF

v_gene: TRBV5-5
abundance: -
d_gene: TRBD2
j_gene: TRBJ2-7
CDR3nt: TGTGCCAGCAGCTTGGCTAGGACTAGCGGGAGTTACGAGCAGTACTTC
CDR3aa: CASSLARTSGSYEQYF

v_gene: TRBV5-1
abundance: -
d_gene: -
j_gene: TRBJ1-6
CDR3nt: TGCGCCAGTGCTTTACCGACGACAGATAATTCACCCCTCCACTTT
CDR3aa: CASALPTTDNSPLHF

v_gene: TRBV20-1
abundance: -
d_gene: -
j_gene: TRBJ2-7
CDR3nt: TGCAGTGCTAGAGAGTTGTGGGGGGACGAGCAGTACTTC
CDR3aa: CSARELWGDEQYF

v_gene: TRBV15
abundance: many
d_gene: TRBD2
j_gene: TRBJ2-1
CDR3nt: TGTGCCACCAGCACCAGACGTCTAGCGGGAGCCAATGAGCAGTTCTTC
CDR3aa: CATSTRRLAGANEQFF

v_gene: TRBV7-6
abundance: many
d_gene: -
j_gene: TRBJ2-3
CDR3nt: TGTGCCAGCAGCTTAAGCCTATCGGCAGATACGCAGTATTTT
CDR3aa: CASSLSLSADTQYF

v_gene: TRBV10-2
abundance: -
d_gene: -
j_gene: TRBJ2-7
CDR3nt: TGCGCCAGCGGTAGGGATTTATCCTACGAGCAGTACTTC
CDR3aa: CASGRDLSYEQYF

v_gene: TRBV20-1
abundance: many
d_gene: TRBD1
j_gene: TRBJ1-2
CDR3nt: TGCAGTGCTAGAGAGAGAACAGGGGATGGCTACACCTTC
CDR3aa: CSARERTGDGYTF

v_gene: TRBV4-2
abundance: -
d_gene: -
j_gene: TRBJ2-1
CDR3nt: TGTGCCAGCAGCCCCGAATTATTAAGCTCCTACAATGAGCAGTTCTTC
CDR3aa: CASSPELLSSYNEQFF

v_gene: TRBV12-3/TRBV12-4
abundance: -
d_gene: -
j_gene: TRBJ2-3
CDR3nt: TGTGCCAGCAGTTTAGTGCGGGCTGTGGATACGCAGTATTTT
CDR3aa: CASSLVRAVDTQYF

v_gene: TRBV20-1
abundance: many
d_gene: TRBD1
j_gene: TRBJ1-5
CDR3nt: TGCAGTGCTAGAGACCCGACAGGGTCGAGTCAGCCCCAGCATTTT
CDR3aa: CSARDPTGSSQPQHF

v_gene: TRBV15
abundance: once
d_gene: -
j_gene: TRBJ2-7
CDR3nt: TGTGCCACCAGCAGAGATCGTCGGGGTACGTACGAGCAGTACTTC
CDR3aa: CATSRDRRGTYEQYF

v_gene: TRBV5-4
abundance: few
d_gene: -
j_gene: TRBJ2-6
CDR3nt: TGTGCCAGCTTTGGGGGGAGTGGGGCCAACGTCCTGACTTTC
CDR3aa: CASFGGSGANVLTF

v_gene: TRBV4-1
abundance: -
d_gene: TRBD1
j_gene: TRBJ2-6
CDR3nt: TGCGCCAGCAGCCAAGATAAGGACAGGGCTGGGGCCAACGTCCTGACTTTC
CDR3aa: CASSQDKDRAGANVLTF

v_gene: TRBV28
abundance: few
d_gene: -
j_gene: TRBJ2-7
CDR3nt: TGTGCCACCCGGACAGCCCTGGAGCAGTACTTC
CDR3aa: CATRTALEQYF

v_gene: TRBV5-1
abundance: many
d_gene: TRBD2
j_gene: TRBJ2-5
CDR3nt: TGCGCCAGCAGCGAAGCGGGAGAGGTCGGAGAGACCCAGTACTTC
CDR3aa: CASSEAGEVGETQYF

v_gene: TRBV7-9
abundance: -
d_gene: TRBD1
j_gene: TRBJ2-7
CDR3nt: TGTGCCAGCAGAAAGACAGGGGGTAGGCAGTACTTC
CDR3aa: CASRKTGGRQYF

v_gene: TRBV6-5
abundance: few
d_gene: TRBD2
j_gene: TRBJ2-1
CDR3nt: TGTGCCAGCAGGACTAGCGGGATCTCCTACAATGAGCAGTTCTTC
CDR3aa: CASRTSGISYNEQFF

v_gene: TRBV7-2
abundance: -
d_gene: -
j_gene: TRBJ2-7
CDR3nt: TGTGCCAGCAGCTTCCGAAAGGACAGTTACGAGCAGTACTTC
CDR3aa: CASSFRKDSYEQYF

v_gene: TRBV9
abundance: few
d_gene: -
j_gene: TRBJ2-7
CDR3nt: TGTGCCAGCAGCGTATCGGGGCTGAGCTCCTACGAGCAGTACTTC
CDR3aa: CASSVSGLSSYEQYF

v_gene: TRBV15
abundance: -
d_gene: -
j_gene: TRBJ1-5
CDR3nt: TGTGCCACCAGCAGAGATCGAGTAGGGCGTCCTCAGCCCCAGCATTTT
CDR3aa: CATSRDRVGRPQPQHF

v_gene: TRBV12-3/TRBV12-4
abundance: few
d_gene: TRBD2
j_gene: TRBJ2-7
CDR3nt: TGTGCCAGCAGTTTAGAGGTGGGGGGGAGCGGGTACGAGCAGTACTTC
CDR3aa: CASSLEVGGSGYEQYF

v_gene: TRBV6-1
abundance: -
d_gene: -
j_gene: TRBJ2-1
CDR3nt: TGTGCCAGCAGTGAAGGGCTCAGCCGGCATGAGCAGTTCTTC
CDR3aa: CASSEGLSRHEQFF